The text below deals with one TCR beta chain. Its matching antigen is unknown. CMV status came from CD4+ T cell IFNgamma after overnight CMV lysate stimulation of fresh PBMCs. Cells stained for CD3, CD4, CD8, CD45RA and CD27 were sorted into four subsets. This record belongs to a study of naive and memory T cell subsets. General study results and limits: A few larger clonotypes appeared in naive repertoires, especially CD8, possibly memory cells re-expressing CD45RA.

Both TRBC1 and TRBC2 were covered by a beta constant-region primer of two equimolar oligonucleotides. Four rounds of PCR amplified the ligated cDNA using nested alpha and beta constant-region primers plus SP2. TCRdb processed the UMI-ligation and nested PCR reads anew with MiXCR; each CDR3 protein has one entry. The profile shows more than 95,000 distinct CDR3 sequences, more than 14% of them singletons. Germline V gene data show CDR1 as SGHRS and CDR2 as YFSETQ. The CDR3 is made up of 12 amino acids. With 5 bases removed from V and 4 bases from J, the gap between germline ends came to 9 bases. The sequencing input was naive CD8+ T cells from blood. The source is a human donor in good health. The chain is built from TRBV5-1 and TRBJ1-1, with D possibly TRBD1 on 6 matching bases. The CDR3 nucleotides are TGCGCCAGCAGTACAGGGATCACTGAAGCTTTCTTT. Its protein product is CASSTGITEAFF.